The 6 T cell receptor beta chains below all came from one sample that was sequenced in a study of identical twins. TCRdb ran MiXCR on the 5' RACE reads and lists one entry per CDR3 protein. The sample shows some 200,000 distinct CDR3 sequences, less than 8% of them seen only once. This sample also belongs to another study, concerning yellow fever vaccine responses in identical twins.

Sample: memory (CD45RO+) T cells sorted from blood. The source of these receptors is a woman aged 18-29 years in good health.

This CDR3 is CASSQYVGKNEQFF. Written as DNA, the CDR3 is TGCGCCAGCAGCCAATATGTGGGCAAGAATGAGCAGTTCTTC. V and J are TRBV4-1 and TRBJ2-1; unclear D gene. V lost 2 bases to trimming and J lost 7 bases, with 12 bases between them. This CDR3 region has 14 residues. Per germline, CDR1 MGHRA and CDR2 YSYEKL.

This chain connects TRBV7-9 to TRBJ2-3; D may be TRBD1 or TRBD2 (7 bases each). The CDR3 loop spans 12 amino acids. V dropped 7 bases and J dropped 15 bases, with 20 bases sitting between them. Germline V gene lookup returns CDR1 SEHNR and CDR2 FQNEAQ (reference sequence). The CDR3 nucleotides are TGTGCCAGCAACGGGCAGGGGGGGCTCGTATATTTT. Translated: CASNGQGGLVYF. The variable domain in full, completed from reference TRBV7-9 and TRBJ2-3, reads DTGVSQNPRHKITKRGQNVTFRCDPISEHNRLYWYRQTLGQGPEFLTYFQNEAQLEKSRLLSDRFSAERPKGSFSTLEIQRTEQGDSAMYLCASNGQGGLVYFGPGTRLTVL.

This clonotype was counted ten times or more. The gene calls are TRBV5-1 and TRBJ1-1; D ambiguous. CDR1 is SGHRS, CDR2 YFSETQ, per germline. Trimming left V 0 bases short and J 0 bases short, with 9 bases between. The CDR3 contains 15 residues. CDR3 bases: TGCGCCAGCAGCTTGGGGAGGGCTATGAACACTGAAGCTTTCTTT. Residues: CASSLGRAMNTEAFF.

In this sample, this clonotype turned up a few times. The genes are TRBV6-2 or TRBV6-3 and TRBJ2-1; TRBD2 matches at 11 bases. CDR3 length equals 17 residues. The ends lost 6 bases at V and 1 base at J; junction bases unmatched: 8. CDR1 and CDR2 from the germline V gene are MNHEY and SVGEGT. CDR3: CASSYSGRGQSYNEQFF. The CDR3 DNA reads as TGTGCCAGCAGCTATAGCGGGAGGGGTCAATCCTACAATGAGCAGTTCTTC.

This clonotype has just a few counts. The chain links TRBV20-1 to TRBJ2-3, with TRBD1 matching 8 bases. CDR3 length: 15 residues. The V and J ends lost 4 bases and 6 bases, in that order; junction bases with no gene match: 12. The germline V gene has CDR1 DFQATT and CDR2 SNEGSKA (reference sequence). The CDR3, as DNA: TGCAGTGCTAACCGACCGGACAGGGAGTGGGATACGCAGTATTTT. This codes for CSANRPDREWDTQYF.

This chain connects TRBV5-5 to TRBJ2-2, with D tentatively TRBD1 (5 bases). The CDR3 consists of 16 residues. V lost 0 bases, J lost 5 bases, and 14 bases lay in between. Germline CDR1 SGHKS, CDR2 YYEKEE (reference sequence). CDR3 in amino acids: CASSLEGKLKTGELFF. The CDR3 nucleotides are TGTGCCAGCAGCTTGGAGGGGAAGTTGAAAACCGGGGAGCTGTTTTTT. The variable domain in full, completed from reference TRBV5-5 and TRBJ2-2, reads DAGVTQSPTHLIKTRGQQVTLRCSPISGHKSVSWYQQVLGQGPQFIFQYYEKEERGRGNFPDRFSARQFPNYSSELNVNALLLGDSALYLCASSLEGKLKTGELFFGEGSRLTVL.